The rows below give T cell receptor beta chains drawn from one sample of a study of HIV-infected patients and healthy controls. TCRdb ran MiXCR on the 5' RACE reads and lists one entry per CDR3 protein. The repertoire has tens of thousands of distinct CDR3 sequences, under 9.5% of them found once; the top ten carry around 3.9%. The sample comprised blood. The receptors were sampled from an adult in good health. CDR3s include the opening cysteine and the closing phenylalanine or tryptophan. A D gene is named only where the DNA matches it firmly. The listing skips clone size in some rows; elsewhere it reads once, few, many or a size class.

j_call,cdr3_length,d_call,clone_size,v_call,cdr3_aa,cdr3_nt
TRBJ1-2,14,.,many,TRBV28,CASSFTGANYGYTF,TGTGCCAGCAGTTTTACCGGTGCTAACTATGGCTACACCTTC
TRBJ2-4,15,.,many,TRBV20-1,CSASGGYGVKNIQYF,TGCAGTGCTAGCGGAGGTTATGGAGTTAAAAACATTCAGTACTTC
TRBJ1-1,14,.,many,TRBV7-2,CASSLRILNTEAFF,TGTGCCAGCAGCTTAAGAATTTTGAACACTGAAGCTTTCTTT
TRBJ2-3,16,TRBD1,medium-sized,TRBV5-1,CASSLAGQGAADTQYF,TGCGCCAGCAGCTTGGCGGGACAGGGGGCGGCAGATACGCAGTATTTT
TRBJ1-5,13,.,many,TRBV27,CASSLWGNQPQHF,TGTGCCAGCAGTTTATGGGGAAATCAGCCCCAGCATTTT
TRBJ1-5,14,.,few,TRBV28,CASRPGHSNQPQHF,TGTGCCAGCAGACCGGGCCATAGCAATCAGCCCCAGCATTTT
TRBJ2-3,16,.,.,TRBV18,CASSPLGPASTDTQYF,TGTGCCAGCTCACCACTAGGGCCAGCCAGCACAGATACGCAGTATTTT
TRBJ1-1,14,TRBD1,many,TRBV5-1,CASRWDRGNTEAFF,TGCGCCAGCAGGTGGGACAGGGGGAACACTGAAGCTTTCTTT
TRBJ1-1,13,.,.,TRBV29-1,CSVGFDPNTEAFF,TGCAGCGTGGGGTTCGACCCCAACACTGAAGCTTTCTTT
TRBJ1-1,13,.,many,TRBV20-1,CSARKRDFTEAFF,TGCAGTGCTAGAAAGAGGGATTTCACTGAAGCTTTCTTT
TRBJ1-2,14,.,many,TRBV29-1,CSPRVVDGYSGYTF,TGCAGCCCCCGAGTGGTTGACGGCTATAGTGGCTACACCTTC
TRBJ1-1,13,.,many,TRBV4-1,CASSSQGFTEAFF,TGCGCCAGCAGCTCTCAAGGGTTTACTGAAGCTTTCTTT
TRBJ1-1,14,.,medium-sized,TRBV28,CASSFRGRGTEAFF,TGTGCCAGCAGTTTCCGGGGGCGGGGGACTGAAGCTTTCTTT
TRBJ1-3,15,.,many,TRBV7-2,CASSFVPDSGNTIYF,TGTGCCAGCAGCTTCGTCCCAGACTCTGGAAACACCATATATTTT
TRBJ1-2,14,.,few,TRBV5-1,CASSLVQNNYGYTF,TGCGCCAGCAGCTTGGTCCAGAATAACTATGGCTACACCTTC
TRBJ2-1,11,.,many,TRBV6-2/TRBV6-3,CASRTGNEQFF,TGTGCCAGCAGAACTGGAAATGAGCAGTTCTTC
TRBJ2-5,14,TRBD1,medium-sized,TRBV10-2,CASTLTGSIETQYF,TGCGCCAGCACCCTGACAGGGAGCATCGAGACCCAGTACTTC
TRBJ1-5,13,.,many,TRBV19,CASSIAGDQPQHF,TGTGCCAGTAGTATAGCCGGGGATCAGCCCCAGCATTTT
TRBJ1-1,14,.,many,TRBV3-1,CASSYYDRNTEAFF,TGTGCCAGCAGCTATTACGACAGGAACACTGAAGCTTTCTTT
TRBJ2-3,14,.,many,TRBV13,CASSSPHPTDTQYF,TGTGCCAGCAGCTCCCCGCATCCTACAGATACGCAGTATTTT
TRBJ2-5,12,.,many,TRBV3-1,CASSLVKETQYF,TGTGCCAGCAGCCTGGTTAAAGAGACCCAGTACTTC
TRBJ1-6,17,TRBD1,many,TRBV9,CASSVSGTGGNNSPLHF,TGTGCCAGCAGCGTGAGTGGGACAGGGGGAAATAATTCACCCCTCCACTTT
TRBJ1-2,13,.,many,TRBV14,CASSQEFNYGYTF,TGTGCCAGCAGCCAAGAATTTAACTATGGCTACACCTTC
TRBJ2-7,14,.,many,TRBV5-4,CASSVGGGSYEQYF,TGTGCCAGCAGCGTCGGGGGCGGCTCCTACGAGCAGTACTTC
TRBJ1-4,15,.,many,TRBV6-6,CASSKGVGANEKLFF,TGTGCCAGCAGTAAGGGGGTAGGGGCTAATGAAAAACTGTTTTTT